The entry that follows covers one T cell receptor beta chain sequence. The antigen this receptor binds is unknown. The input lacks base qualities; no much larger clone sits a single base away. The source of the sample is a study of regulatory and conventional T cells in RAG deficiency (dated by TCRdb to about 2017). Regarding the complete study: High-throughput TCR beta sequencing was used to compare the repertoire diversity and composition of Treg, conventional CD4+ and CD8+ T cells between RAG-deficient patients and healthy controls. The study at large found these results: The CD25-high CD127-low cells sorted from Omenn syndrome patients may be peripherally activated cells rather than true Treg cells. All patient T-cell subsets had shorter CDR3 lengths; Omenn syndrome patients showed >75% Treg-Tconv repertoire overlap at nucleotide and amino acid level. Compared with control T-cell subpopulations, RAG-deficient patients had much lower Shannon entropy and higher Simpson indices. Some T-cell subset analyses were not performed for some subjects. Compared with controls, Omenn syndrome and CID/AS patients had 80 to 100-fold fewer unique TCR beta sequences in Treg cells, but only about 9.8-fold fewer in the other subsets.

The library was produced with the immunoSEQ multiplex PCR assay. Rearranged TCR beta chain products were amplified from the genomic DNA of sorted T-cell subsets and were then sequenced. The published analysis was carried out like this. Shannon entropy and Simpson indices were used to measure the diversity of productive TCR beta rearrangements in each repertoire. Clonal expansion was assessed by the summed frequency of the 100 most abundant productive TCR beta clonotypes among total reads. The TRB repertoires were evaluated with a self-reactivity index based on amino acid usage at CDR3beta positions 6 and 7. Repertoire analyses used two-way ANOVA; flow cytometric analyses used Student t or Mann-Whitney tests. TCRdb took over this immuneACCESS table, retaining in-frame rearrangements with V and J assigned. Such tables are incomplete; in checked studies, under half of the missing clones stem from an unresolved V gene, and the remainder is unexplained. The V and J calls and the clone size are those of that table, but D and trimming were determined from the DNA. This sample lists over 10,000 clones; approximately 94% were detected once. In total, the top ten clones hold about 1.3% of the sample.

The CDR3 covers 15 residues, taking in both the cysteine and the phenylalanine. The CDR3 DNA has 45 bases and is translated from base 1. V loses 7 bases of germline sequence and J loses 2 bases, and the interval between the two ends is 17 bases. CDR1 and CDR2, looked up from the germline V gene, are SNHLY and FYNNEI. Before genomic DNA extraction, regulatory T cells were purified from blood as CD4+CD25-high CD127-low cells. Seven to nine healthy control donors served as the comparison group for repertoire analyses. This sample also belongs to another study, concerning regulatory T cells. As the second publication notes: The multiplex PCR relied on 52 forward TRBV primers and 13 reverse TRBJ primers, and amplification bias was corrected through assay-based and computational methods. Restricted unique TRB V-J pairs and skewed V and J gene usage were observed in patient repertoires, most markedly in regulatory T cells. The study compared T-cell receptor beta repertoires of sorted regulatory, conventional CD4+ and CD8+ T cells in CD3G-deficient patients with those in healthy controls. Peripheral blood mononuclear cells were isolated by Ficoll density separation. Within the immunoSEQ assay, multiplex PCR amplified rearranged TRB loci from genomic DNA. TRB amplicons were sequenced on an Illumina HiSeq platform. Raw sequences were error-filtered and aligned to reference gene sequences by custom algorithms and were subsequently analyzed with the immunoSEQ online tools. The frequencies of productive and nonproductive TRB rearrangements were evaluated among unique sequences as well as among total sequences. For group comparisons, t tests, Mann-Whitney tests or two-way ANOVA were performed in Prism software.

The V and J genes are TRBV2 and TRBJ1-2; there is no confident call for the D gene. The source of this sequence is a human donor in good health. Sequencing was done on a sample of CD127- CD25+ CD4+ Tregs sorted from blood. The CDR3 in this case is CASTRVSVLNYGYTF. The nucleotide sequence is TGTGCCAGCACGAGGGTCTCTGTACTAAACTATGGCTACACCTTC.